A few counts support the clone carrying this T cell receptor (beta chain). This CDR3 spans 13 amino acids. The J segment lost 6 bases and the V segment lost 4 bases, leaving 5 bases of the junction unmatched. This record belongs to a study of blood T cell repertoires in COVID-19. Original processing notes: The authors estimated nucleated cell counts from reference gene primer amplification. Profiled with immunoSEQ multiplex PCR; TCRdb holds only in-frame clones, not every one. D and trimming come from the DNA, and the V and J calls and clone size come from that table. Of hundreds of thousands of clones listed, 90% were seen once; the top ten hold around 0.96%. While infection was still active, Seattle patients were enrolled and then followed longitudinally.

The J gene is TRBJ2-5, the V gene TRBV12-3 or TRBV12-4; 7 nucleotides align to TRBD1. The receptor was isolated from a woman aged 40 to 50 with COVID-19, enrolled during active disease. The specimen sequenced was peripheral blood. The CDR3 DNA sequence: TGTGCCAGCAGTTCCGGGACAGTCCAGACCCAGTACTTC. Amino acids: CASSSGTVQTQYF.